This T cell receptor (beta chain) was identified during a study of early T cells in non-severe SARS-CoV-2 infection. There are a few counts of this clonotype. Its antigen is unknown. Separate cDNA molecules each had unique molecular identifiers attached to them. TCRdb redid the calling of the 5' RACE reads with MiXCR, one entry per CDR3 protein. The table lists 70,000 or so distinct CDR3 sequences, 10% of them singletons, with about 8.3% in the top ten. V was cut by 5 bases and J by 1 base, with 17 bases left in between. Germline CDR1 reads SGHTA; CDR2 reads FQGNSA. This CDR3 is built from 16 residues. Notes on the study in general: Sequences matched to VDJdb favored anti-spike CD8 responses, while private and CD4 specificities were missed.

The chain has TRBV7-2 and TRBJ2-5; no definite D call. This receptor was identified in an adult who was a healthcare worker with PCR-confirmed SARS-CoV-2 infection or an uninfected control (not recorded which). This specimen consisted of whole blood, obtained at baseline. CDR3 coding DNA: TGTGCCAGCAGCCAAAGCATCTACCCGAGCCAAGAGACCCAGTACTTC. The encoded protein is CASSQSIYPSQETQYF.